Listed below are T cell receptor beta chains from one sample, sequenced in a study of cytomegalovirus exposure and HLA in healthy donors. Here immunoSEQ multiplex PCR was the method, and the copy in TCRdb shows in-frame clones only, minus some. The sample carries 110,000 to 150,000 clones, 70% recorded once. The specimen was PBMCs. The receptors shown here come from a woman aged 55 to 70 in good health and CMV-seropositive. Each CDR3 is given with its conserved first and last residue. A D gene is named only where the DNA matches it firmly. The size of a clone is reported for some rows only, either as once, few or many, or as a class for expanded clones.

d_gene | j_gene | abundance | v_gene | CDR3aa | CDR3nt
. | TRBJ1-1 | few | TRBV5-1 | CASSLGDTLNTEAFF | TGCGCCAGCAGCTTGGGGGACACTTTGAACACTGAAGCTTTCTTT
. | TRBJ1-2 | few | TRBV28 | CASSSIRGGYGYTF | TGTGCCAGCAGTTCGATAAGAGGAGGCTATGGCTACACCTTC
. | TRBJ1-1 | . | TRBV18 | CASSPNGGSEAFF | TGTGCCAGCTCACCAAACGGGGGGTCTGAAGCTTTCTTT
TRBD2 | TRBJ2-3 | once | TRBV2 | CASRSTSGSQDTQYF | TGTGCCAGCAGGTCGACTAGCGGGAGTCAAGATACGCAGTATTTT
. | TRBJ1-1 | . | TRBV30 | CAWTPLRAGTEAFF | TGTGCCTGGACCCCCTTGAGGGCTGGTACTGAAGCTTTCTTT
TRBD1 | TRBJ1-1 | few | TRBV25-1 | CASSEYMEGQGRTEAFF | TGTGCCAGCAGTGAATATATGGAGGGACAGGGAAGAACTGAAGCTTTCTTT
TRBD1 | TRBJ2-7 | once | TRBV2 | CASSETGISYEQYF | TGTGCCAGCAGTGAGACAGGGATTTCCTACGAGCAGTACTTC
. | TRBJ1-2 | . | TRBV28 | CASSGGNRGGKGWYGYTF | TGTGCCAGCAGCGGGGGCAATCGGGGAGGGAAGGGTTGGTATGGCTACACCTTC
TRBD1 | TRBJ1-2 | . | TRBV2 | CASSSARDRAYGYTF | TGTGCCAGCAGCTCCGCGAGGGACAGGGCCTATGGCTACACCTTC
. | TRBJ2-7 | . | TRBV15 | CATSRDRGYDEQYF | TGTGCCACCAGCAGAGATAGGGGCTACGACGAGCAGTACTTC
TRBD2 | TRBJ2-2 | . | TRBV27 | CASSLRLAGGAGELFF | TGTGCCAGCAGTTTACGGCTAGCGGGAGGGGCCGGGGAGCTGTTTTTT